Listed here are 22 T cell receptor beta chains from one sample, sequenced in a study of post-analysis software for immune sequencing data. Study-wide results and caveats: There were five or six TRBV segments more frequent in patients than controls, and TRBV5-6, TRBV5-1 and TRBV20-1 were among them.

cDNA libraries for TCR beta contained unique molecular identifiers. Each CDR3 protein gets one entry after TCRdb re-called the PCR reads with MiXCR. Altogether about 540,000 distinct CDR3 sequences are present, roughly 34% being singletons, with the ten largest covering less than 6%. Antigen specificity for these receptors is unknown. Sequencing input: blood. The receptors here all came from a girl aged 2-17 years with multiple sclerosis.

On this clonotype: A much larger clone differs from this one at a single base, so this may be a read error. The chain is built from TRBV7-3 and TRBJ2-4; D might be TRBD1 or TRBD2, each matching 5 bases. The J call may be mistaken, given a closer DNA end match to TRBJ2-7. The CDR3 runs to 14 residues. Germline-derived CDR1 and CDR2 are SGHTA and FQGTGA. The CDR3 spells CANSLMGRDHEQYF. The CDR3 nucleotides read TGTGCCAACAGCTTAATGGGCAGGGACCACGAGCAGTACTTC.

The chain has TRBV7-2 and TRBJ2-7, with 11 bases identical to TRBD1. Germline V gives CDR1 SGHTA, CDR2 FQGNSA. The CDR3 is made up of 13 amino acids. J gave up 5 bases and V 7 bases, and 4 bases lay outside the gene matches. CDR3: CASMGQGVDEQYF. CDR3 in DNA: TGTGCCAGCATGGGACAGGGGGTCGACGAGCAGTACTTC.

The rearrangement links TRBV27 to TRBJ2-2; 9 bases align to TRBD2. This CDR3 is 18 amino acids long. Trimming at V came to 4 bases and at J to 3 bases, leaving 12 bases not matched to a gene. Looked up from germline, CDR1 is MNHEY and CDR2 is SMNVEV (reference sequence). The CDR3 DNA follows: TGTGCCAGCAGTTCCTCTAACCTAGCGGGGCCCTACACCGGGGAGCTGTTTTTT. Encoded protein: CASSSSNLAGPYTGELFF.

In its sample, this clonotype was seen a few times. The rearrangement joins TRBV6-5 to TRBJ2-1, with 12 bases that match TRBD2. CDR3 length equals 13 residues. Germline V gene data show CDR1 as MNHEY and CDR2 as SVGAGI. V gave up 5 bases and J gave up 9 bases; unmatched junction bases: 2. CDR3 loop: CASSKGLAGEQFF. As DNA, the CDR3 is TGTGCCAGCAGTAAGGGACTAGCGGGTGAGCAGTTCTTC.

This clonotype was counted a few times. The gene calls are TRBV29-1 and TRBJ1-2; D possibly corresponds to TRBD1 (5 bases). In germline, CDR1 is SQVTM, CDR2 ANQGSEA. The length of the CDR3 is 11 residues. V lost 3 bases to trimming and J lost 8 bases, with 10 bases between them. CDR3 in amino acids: CSVDRAGGYTF. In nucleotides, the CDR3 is TGCAGCGTTGACAGGGCGGGCGGCTACACCTTC.

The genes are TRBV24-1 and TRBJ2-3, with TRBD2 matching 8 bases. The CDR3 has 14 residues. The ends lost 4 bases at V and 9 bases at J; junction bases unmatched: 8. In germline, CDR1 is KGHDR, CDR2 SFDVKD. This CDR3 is CATSEPGGVGTQYF. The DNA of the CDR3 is TGTGCCACCAGTGAGCCCGGGGGGGTAGGCACGCAGTATTTT.

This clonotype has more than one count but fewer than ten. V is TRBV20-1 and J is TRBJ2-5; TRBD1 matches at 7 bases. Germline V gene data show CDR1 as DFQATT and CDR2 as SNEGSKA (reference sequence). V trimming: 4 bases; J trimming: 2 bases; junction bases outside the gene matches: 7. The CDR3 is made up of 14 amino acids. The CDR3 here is CSAKDRRAQETQYF. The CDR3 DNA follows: TGCAGTGCTAAGGACAGGAGAGCGCAAGAGACCCAGTACTTC.

The CDR3 here is CCTGTVLYSNQPQHF. The CDR3 region has the DNA TGCTGTACTGGGACAGTTTTATATAGCAATCAGCCCCAGCATTTT. The rearrangement links TRBV20-1 to TRBJ1-5, with 7 bases aligning to TRBD1. Germline CDR1 DFQATT, CDR2 SNEGSKA (reference sequence). This CDR3 comprises 15 residues.

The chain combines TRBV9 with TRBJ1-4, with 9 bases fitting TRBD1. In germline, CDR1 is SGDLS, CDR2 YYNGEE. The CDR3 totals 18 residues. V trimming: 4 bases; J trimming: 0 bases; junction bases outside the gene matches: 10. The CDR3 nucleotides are TGTGCCAGCAGCCGGGACAGGGTAGGGGTTGCAACTAATGAAAAACTGTTTTTT. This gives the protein CASSRDRVGVATNEKLFF.

Written as DNA, the CDR3 is TGCAGTGCTTATGAGAACTATGGCTACACCTTC. This sequence encodes CSAYENYGYTF. The V and J genes are TRBV20-1 and TRBJ1-2; D not resolved. There are 11 residues in the CDR3. In germline, CDR1 is DFQATT, CDR2 SNEGSKA (reference sequence). Deletions cut 5 bases from V and 2 bases from J, with 6 bases between.

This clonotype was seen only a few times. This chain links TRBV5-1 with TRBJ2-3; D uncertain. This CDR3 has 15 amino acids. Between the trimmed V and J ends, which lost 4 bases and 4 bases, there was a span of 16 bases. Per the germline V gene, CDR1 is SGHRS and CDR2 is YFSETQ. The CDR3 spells CASSPQPETPDTQYF. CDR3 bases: TGCGCCAGCAGCCCCCAGCCCGAAACCCCAGATACGCAGTATTTT.

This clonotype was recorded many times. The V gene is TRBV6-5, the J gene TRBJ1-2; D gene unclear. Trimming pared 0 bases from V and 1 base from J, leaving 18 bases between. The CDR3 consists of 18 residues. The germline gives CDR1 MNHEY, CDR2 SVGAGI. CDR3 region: CASSYSRIYAENNYGYTF. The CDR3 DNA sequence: TGTGCCAGCAGTTACTCCCGAATTTATGCCGAAAATAACTATGGCTACACCTTC.

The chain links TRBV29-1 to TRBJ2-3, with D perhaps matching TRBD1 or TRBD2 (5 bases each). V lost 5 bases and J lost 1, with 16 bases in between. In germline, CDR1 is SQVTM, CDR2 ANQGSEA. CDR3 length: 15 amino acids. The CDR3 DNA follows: TGCAGCGTTCCGGACCCGAGGGGAGGCACAGATACGCAGTATTTT. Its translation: CSVPDPRGGTDTQYF.

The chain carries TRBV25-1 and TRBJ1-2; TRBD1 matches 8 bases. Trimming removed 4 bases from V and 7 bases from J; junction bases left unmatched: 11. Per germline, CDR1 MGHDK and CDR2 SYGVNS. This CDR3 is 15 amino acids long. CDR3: CASSVNRGNIFGYTF. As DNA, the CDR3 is TGTGCCAGCAGTGTAAACAGGGGGAATATTTTTGGCTACACCTTC.

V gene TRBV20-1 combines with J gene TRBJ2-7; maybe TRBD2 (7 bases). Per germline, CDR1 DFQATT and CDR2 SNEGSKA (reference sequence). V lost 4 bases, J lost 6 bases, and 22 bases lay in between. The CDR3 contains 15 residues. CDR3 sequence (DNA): TGCAGTGCTAAGCGGGACAATAAGTACGGTGGCGAGCAGTACTTC. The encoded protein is CSAKRDNKYGGEQYF.

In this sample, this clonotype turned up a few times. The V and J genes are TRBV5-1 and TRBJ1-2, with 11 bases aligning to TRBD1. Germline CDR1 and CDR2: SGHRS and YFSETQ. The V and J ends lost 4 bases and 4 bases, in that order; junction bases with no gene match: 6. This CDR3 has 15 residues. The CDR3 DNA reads TGCGCCAGCAGCGCAGGACAGGGGGCGGGCTATGGCTACACCTTC. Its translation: CASSAGQGAGYGYTF.

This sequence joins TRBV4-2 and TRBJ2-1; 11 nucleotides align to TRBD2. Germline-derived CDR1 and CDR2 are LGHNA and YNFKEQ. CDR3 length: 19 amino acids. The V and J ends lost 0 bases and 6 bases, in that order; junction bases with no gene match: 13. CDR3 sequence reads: CASSQESLAGGNTANEQFF. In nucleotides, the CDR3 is TGTGCCAGCAGCCAAGAGTCCCTAGCGGGGGGCAACACGGCCAATGAGCAGTTCTTC.

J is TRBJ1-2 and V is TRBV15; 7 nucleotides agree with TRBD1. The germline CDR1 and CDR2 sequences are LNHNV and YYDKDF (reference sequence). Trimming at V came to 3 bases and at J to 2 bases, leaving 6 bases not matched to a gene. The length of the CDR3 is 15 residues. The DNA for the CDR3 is TGTGCCACCAGCAGGGAACAGGGGCCCAACTATGGCTACACCTTC. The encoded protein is CATSREQGPNYGYTF.

CDR3 bases: TGTGCCAGCAGTTACTTAGGGTTTCACAATGAGCAGTTCTTC. As protein: CASSYLGFHNEQFF. The V gene is TRBV6-5, the J gene TRBJ2-1; D is uncertain. The germline V gene encodes CDR1 MNHEY and CDR2 SVGAGI. The CDR3 runs 14 residues. The ends were cut back, 1 base at V and 5 bases at J, with 9 bases in the middle.

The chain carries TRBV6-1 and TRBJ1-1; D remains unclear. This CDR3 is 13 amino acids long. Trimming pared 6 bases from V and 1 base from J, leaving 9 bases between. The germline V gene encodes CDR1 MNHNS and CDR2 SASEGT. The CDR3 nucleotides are TGTGCCAGCAGCGACCCTACGAACACTGAAGCTTTCTTT. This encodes CASSDPTNTEAFF.

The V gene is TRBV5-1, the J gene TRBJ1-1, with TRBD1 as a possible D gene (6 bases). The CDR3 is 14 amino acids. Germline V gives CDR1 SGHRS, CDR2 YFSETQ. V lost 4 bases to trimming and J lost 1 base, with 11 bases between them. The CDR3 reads CASSKGHQNTEAFF. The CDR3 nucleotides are TGCGCCAGCAGCAAGGGACACCAGAACACTGAAGCTTTCTTT.

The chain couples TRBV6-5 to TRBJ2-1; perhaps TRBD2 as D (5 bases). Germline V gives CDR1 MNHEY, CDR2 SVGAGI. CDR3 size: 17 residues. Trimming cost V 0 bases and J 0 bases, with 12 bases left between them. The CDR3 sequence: CASSYSMVGSSYNEQFF. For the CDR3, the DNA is TGTGCCAGCAGTTACTCAATGGTGGGGAGCTCCTACAATGAGCAGTTCTTC.